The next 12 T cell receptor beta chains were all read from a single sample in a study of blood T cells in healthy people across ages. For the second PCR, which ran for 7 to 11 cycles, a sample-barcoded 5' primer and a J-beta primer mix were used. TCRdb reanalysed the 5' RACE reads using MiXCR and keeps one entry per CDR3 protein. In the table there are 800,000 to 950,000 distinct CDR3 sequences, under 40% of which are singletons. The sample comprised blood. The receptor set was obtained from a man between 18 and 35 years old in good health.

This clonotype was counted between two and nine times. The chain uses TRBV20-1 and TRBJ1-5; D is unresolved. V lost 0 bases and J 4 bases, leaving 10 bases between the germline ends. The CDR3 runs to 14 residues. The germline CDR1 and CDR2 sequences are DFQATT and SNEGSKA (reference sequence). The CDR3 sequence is CSARESRENQPQHF. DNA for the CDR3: TGCAGTGCTAGAGAATCTAGGGAAAATCAGCCCCAGCATTTT.

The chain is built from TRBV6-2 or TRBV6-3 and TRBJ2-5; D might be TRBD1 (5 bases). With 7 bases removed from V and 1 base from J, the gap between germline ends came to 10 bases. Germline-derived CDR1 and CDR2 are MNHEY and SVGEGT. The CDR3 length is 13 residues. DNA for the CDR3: TGTGCCAGCAAAAGGGGTCTCCAAGAGACCCAGTACTTC. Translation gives CASKRGLQETQYF.

The CDR3 nucleotides read TGTGCCAGCAGTCGTGACGGGGACGAGCAGTACTTC. It is translated as CASSRDGDEQYF. V and J are TRBV7-6 and TRBJ2-5; a possible D gene is TRBD2 (5 bases). The DNA end is a closer match to TRBJ2-7, so the J assignment may be wrong. CDR3 length: 12 amino acids. Germline CDR1 reads SGHVS; CDR2 reads FNYEAQ.

Written as DNA, the CDR3 is TGCGCCAGCAGCTTGAGGAGGACAGAGGAAGCTTTCTTT. This sequence encodes CASSLRRTEEAFF. This chain connects TRBV5-1 to TRBJ1-1; TRBD1 might be the D (6 bases). Between the trimmed V and J ends, which lost 1 base and 8 bases, there was a span of 12 bases. The CDR3 spans 13 residues. Looked up from germline, CDR1 is SGHRS and CDR2 is YFSETQ.

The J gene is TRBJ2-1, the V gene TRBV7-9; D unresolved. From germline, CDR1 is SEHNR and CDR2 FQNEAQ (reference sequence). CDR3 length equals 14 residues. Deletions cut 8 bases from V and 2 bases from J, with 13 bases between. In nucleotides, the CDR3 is TGTGCCAGCGGACCCCGGTTGACCTACAATGAGCAGTTCTTC. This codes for CASGPRLTYNEQFF.

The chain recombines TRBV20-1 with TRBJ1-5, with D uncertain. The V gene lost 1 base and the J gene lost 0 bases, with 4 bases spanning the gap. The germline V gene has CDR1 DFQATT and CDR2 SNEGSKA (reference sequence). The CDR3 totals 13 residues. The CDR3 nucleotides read TGCAGTGCTAGAGGGAATAGCAATCAGCCCCAGCATTTT. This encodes CSARGNSNQPQHF.

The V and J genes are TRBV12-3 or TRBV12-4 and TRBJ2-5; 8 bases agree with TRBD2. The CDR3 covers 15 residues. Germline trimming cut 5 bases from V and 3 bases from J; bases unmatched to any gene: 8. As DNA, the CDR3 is TGTGCCAGCAGTCCCCCCGGGACTAGGGAAGAGACCCAGTACTTC. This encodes CASSPPGTREETQYF.

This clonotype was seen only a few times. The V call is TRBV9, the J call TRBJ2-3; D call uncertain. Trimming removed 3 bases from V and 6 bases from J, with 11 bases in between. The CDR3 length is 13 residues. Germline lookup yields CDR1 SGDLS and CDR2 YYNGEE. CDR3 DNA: TGTGCCAGCAGCGCAGCCGGTGAGGATACGCAGTATTTT. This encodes CASSAAGEDTQYF.

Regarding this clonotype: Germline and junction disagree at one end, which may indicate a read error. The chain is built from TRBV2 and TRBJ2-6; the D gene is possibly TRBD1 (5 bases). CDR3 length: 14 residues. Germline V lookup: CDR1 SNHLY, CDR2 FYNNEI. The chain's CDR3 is CASTEGTGASVLTF. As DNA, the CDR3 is TGTGCCAGCACCGAAGGTACTGGGGCCAGCGTCCTGACTTTC.

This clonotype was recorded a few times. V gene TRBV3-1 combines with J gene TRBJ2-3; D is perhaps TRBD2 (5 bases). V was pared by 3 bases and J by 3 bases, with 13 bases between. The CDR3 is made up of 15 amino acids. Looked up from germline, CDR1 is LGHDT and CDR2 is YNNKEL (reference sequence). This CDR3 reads CASSHRGMETDTQYF. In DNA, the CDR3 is TGTGCCAGCAGCCACAGAGGGATGGAAACAGATACGCAGTATTTT.

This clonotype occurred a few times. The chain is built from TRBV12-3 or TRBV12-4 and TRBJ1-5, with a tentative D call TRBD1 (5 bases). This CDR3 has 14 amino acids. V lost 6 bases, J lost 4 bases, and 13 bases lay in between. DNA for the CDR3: TGTGCCAGCAGCCGGGGACTCATTAATCAGCCCCAGCATTTT. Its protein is CASSRGLINQPQHF.

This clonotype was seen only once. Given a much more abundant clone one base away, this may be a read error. The CDR3 DNA follows: TGCAGTGCTAGAGATCGTGCGGGGGTAGAGACCCAGTTCTTC. It yields the protein CSARDRAGVETQFF. The rearrangement links TRBV20-1 to TRBJ2-1; 7 bases align to TRBD2. Germline CDR1 reads DFQATT; CDR2 reads SNEGSKA (reference sequence). V was pared by 0 bases and J by 13 bases, with 12 bases of the junction left unmatched. The CDR3 runs 14 residues.